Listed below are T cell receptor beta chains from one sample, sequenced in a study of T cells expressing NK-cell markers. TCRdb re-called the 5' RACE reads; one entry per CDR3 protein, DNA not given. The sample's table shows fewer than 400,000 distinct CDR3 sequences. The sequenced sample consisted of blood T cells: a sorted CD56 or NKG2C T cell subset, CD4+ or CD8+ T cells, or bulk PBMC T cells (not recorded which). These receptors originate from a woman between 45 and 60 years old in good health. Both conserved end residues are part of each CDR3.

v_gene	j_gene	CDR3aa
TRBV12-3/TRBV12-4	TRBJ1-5	CASMGQSNQPQHF
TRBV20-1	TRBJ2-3	CSASHPAGGITDTQYF
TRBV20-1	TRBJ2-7	CSAREARAPYEQYF
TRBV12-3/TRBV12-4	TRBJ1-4	CASSFTGGTTNEKLFF
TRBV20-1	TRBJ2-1	CSAKAGGPLGEQFF
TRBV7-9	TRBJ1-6	CASSMVGDNSPLHF
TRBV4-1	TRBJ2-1	CASSQEGGVYEQFF
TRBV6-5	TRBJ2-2	CASSRGQGYTGELFF
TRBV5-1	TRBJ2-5	CASMVEGRRRGETQYF
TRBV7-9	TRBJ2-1	CASSLFSARSDEQFF
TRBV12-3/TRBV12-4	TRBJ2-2	CASSFWSGGGSTGELFF
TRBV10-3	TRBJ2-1	CAISPMGQPEQFF
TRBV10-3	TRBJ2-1	CAIRQTSGKYNEQFF
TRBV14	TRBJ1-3	CASSQVRGNTIYF
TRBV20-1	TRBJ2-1	CSARESGRGYNEQFF
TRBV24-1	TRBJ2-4	CATSEPGNIQYF
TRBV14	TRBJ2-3	CASSRSSGWITDTQYF
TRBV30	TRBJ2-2	CAWALYGAGELFF
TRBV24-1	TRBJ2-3	CATSDPTGIAADTQYF
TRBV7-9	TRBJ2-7	CASSPSPFTEQYF
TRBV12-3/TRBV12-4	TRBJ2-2	CASSHLAGPTGELFF
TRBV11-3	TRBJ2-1	CASSPAYGEANEQFF
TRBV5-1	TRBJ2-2	CASSSAATAGELFF
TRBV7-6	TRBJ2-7	CASSPYAGLAAYEQYF
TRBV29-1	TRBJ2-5	CSVVVMTSGSYETQYF
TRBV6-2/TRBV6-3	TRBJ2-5	CASSYSRDRKWRDRETQYF
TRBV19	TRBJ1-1	CASRIPGQGARTEAFF
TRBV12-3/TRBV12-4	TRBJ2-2	CASSLAMGQGAGELFF
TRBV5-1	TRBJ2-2	CASSPSPGTTGELFF
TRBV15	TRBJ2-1	CATRQADNEQFF
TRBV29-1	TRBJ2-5	CSVRRGVGETQYF
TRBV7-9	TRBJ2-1	CASSSTIGNEQFF
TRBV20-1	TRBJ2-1	CSVAGVVIYEQFF
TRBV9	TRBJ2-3	CASSVGVVSPRSDTQYF
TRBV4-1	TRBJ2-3	CASSHKTSPRGDTQYF
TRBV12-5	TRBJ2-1	CASGIRDEQFF
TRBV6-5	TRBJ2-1	CASSLRTSGRGNEQFF
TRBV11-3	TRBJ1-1	CASSLDQGARTEAFF
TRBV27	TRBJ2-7	CASRGLAAASYEQYF
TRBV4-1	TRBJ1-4	CASRAVGRATNEKLFF
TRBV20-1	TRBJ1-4	CSALDREAATNEKLFF
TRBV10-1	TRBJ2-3	CASSESGSMSSDTDTQYF
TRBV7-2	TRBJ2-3	CASSGRTSGSTDTQYF
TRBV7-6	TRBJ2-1	CASSSLATEQFF
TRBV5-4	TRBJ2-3	CASSLETTDTQYF
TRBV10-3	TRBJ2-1	CAISENRGTGDEQFF
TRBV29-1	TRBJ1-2	CSVDVGGYGYTF
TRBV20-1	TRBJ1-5	CSASLQGRGNQPQHF
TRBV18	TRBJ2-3	CASSTYTDTQYF